The 5 T cell receptor beta chains reported below all come from one sample, sequenced in a study of T cell responses to AZD1222 COVID-19 vaccine. Sequencing used immunoSEQ multiplex PCR; TCRdb keeps in-frame clones, though not all of them. Of 73,000 or so clones listed, approximately 89% are singletons. The source was peripheral blood, collected on day 0 of AZD1222 vaccination. The receptor set was obtained from an adult in good health.

The chain joins TRBV19 to TRBJ2-7, with TRBD1 matching over 10 bases. V lost 5 bases to trimming and J lost 1 base; unmatched junction nucleotides: 2. This CDR3 has 14 residues. Germline CDR1 reads LNHDA; CDR2 reads SQIVND (reference sequence). CDR3 residues: CASSWDRGSYEQYF. CDR3 nucleotides: TGTGCCAGTAGTTGGGACAGGGGTTCCTACGAGCAGTACTTC.

The chain combines TRBV2 with TRBJ1-6, with a weak D call TRBD1 (6 bases). CDR1 is SNHLY and CDR2 is FYNNEI in the germline V gene. Between the trimmed V and J ends, which lost 6 bases and 7 bases, there was a span of 16 bases. There are 15 residues in the CDR3. The CDR3 DNA follows: TGTGCCAGCAGCGCGGAGACAGGCCCAAATTCACCCCTCCACTTT. Encoded protein: CASSAETGPNSPLHF.

V gene TRBV18 combines with J gene TRBJ2-1; 7 bases are shared with TRBD1. This CDR3 is built from 16 residues. After removal of 4 bases from V and 4 bases from J, the junction contained 10 bases not matched to a gene. Germline values: CDR1 KGHSH, CDR2 LQKENI. The CDR3, as DNA: TGTGCCAGCTCACGAGGGGGCGCGATAGGATACAATGAGCAGTTCTTC. This sequence encodes CASSRGGAIGYNEQFF.

The rearrangement uses TRBV19 and TRBJ1-2; 9 nucleotides agree with TRBD1. V shed 2 bases, J shed 5 bases, and the junction held 6 bases outside the gene matches. The CDR3 runs 15 residues. Germline loops: CDR1 LNHDA, CDR2 SQIVND (reference sequence). This CDR3 reads CASSIPTGGRYGYTF. In DNA form, the CDR3 reads TGTGCCAGTAGTATACCGACAGGGGGGCGATATGGCTACACCTTC.

This clone was counted a few times. The chain carries TRBV7-6 and TRBJ2-2; TRBD1 matches 8 bases. This CDR3 contains 16 residues. V lost 4 bases, J lost 2 bases, and 6 bases stayed unmatched. CDR1 SGHVS and CDR2 FNYEAQ come from the germline V gene. The CDR3 protein is CASSSNRGDNTGELFF. The CDR3 DNA reads as TGTGCCAGCAGCTCCAACAGGGGGGACAACACCGGGGAGCTGTTTTTT.